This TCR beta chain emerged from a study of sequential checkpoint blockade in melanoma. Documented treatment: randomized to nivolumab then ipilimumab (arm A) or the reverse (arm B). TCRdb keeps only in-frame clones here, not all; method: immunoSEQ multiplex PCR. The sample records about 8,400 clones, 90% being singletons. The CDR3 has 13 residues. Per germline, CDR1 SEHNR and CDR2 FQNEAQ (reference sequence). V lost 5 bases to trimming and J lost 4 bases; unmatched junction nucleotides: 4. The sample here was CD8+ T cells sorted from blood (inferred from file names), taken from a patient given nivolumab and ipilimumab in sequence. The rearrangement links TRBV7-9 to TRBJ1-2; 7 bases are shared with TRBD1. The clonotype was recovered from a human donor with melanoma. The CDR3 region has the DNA TGTGCCAGCAGCCCTGACAGGGCCTATGGCTACACCTTC. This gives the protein CASSPDRAYGYTF.